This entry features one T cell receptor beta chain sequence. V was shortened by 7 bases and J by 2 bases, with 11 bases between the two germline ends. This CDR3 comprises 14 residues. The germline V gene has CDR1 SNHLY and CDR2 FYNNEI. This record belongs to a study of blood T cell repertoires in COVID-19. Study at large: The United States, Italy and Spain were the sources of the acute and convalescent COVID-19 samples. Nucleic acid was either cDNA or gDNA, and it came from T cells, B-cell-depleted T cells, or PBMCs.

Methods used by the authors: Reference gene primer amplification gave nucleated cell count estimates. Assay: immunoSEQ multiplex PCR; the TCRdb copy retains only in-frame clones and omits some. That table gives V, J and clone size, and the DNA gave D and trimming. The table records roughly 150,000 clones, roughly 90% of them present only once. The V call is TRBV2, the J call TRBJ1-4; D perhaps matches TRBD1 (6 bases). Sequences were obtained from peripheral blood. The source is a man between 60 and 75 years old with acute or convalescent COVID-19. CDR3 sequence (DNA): TGTGCCAGCAACAGGGAGATGACTAATGAAAAACTGTTTTTT. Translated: CASNREMTNEKLFF.